This T cell receptor (beta chain) comes out of a study of blood T cell repertoires in COVID-19. Profiling relied on immunoSEQ multiplex PCR, and the TCRdb table lists in-frame clones only, not all of them. In the table there are 150,000 to 200,000 clones, about 88% of which are singletons. This CDR3 region has 14 residues. V was pared by 5 bases and J by 3 bases, with 13 bases between. Germline CDR1 reads SGHVS; CDR2 reads FQNEAQ. This clonotype was sampled from a woman aged 35 to 49 in a cohort exposed to, infected with or recovered from COVID-19 (not recorded which). Sequencing was carried out using PBMCs or T cells enriched from blood (not recorded which). This chain uses TRBV7-8 with TRBJ1-2; D possibly corresponds to TRBD1 (5 bases). As DNA, the CDR3 is TGTGCCAGCAGCCCGCCGACAGACTACTATGGCTACACCTTC. It codes for CASSPPTDYYGYTF.